The clone carrying this T cell receptor (beta chain) was picked up many times. Stated time point: blood at routine non-recurrence follow-up after resection. Unsorted whole RNA samples from tumor, nontumor lung or frozen PBMC were sequenced. Each molecule of TCR cDNA was tagged with one unique molecular identifier. TCRdb analysed the 5' RACE reads with MiXCR anew, one entry per CDR3 protein. The sample comprises about 20,000 distinct CDR3 sequences, less than 12% of which are singletons, and roughly a third rests with the top ten. This specimen comes from a study of spatial heterogeneity in lung cancer. Study details: After resection, follow-up PBMC samples were sequenced when available, at a median of roughly 26 months later.

From germline, CDR1 is SQVTM and CDR2 ANQGSEA. This CDR3 is built from 14 residues. V was trimmed by 3 bases and J by 2 bases, leaving 13 bases between them. The source is a female donor with early-stage non-small cell lung cancer. The chain joins TRBV29-1 to TRBJ2-5; D assignment may be TRBD1 or TRBD2 (5 bases each). The sample was PBMCs, taken at follow-up. The CDR3 DNA sequence: TGCAGCGTTGAGGGACGGAATAAACAAGAGACCCAGTACTTC. This translates into CSVEGRNKQETQYF.